The entry below gives a single T cell receptor (beta chain) sequence along with its context. The data stem from a study of Ad26.COV2.S vaccination and SARS-CoV-2 variants. The overall study: Intramuscular Ad26.COV2.S doses were given once or twice, 56 days apart.

Treatment of the sample: over 15 received Ad26.COV2.S at low or high dose, single or two shots; about 5 received placebo; per-sample allocation not given. Collection of the samples took place on day 63 after the first injection of vaccine or placebo. Adults aged 18-55 years in Boston included the donor. An Ad26 vector was used to express Wuhan-strain SARS-CoV-2 spike as the vaccine. This table comes from immunoSEQ multiplex PCR, and its TCRdb copy is limited to in-frame clones, with some not included. The sample shows 400,000 to 450,000 clones, around 92% of them seen only once. The source of this sequence is a person between 18 and 59 years old who received the Ad26.COV2.S COVID-19 vaccine or a placebo. This sample comprised peripheral blood, obtained in a trial of Ad26.COV2.S vaccine versus placebo.

The CDR3 nucleotides read TGTGCCAGCAGTTGGACAGGGAACACCGGGGAGCTGTTTTTT. Translated: CASSWTGNTGELFF. V gene TRBV2 combines with J gene TRBJ2-2; 7 bases map to TRBD1. The CDR3 sequence is 14 residues long. J gave up 1 base and V 5 bases, and 1 base lay outside the gene matches. Germline lookup yields CDR1 SNHLY and CDR2 FYNNEI.